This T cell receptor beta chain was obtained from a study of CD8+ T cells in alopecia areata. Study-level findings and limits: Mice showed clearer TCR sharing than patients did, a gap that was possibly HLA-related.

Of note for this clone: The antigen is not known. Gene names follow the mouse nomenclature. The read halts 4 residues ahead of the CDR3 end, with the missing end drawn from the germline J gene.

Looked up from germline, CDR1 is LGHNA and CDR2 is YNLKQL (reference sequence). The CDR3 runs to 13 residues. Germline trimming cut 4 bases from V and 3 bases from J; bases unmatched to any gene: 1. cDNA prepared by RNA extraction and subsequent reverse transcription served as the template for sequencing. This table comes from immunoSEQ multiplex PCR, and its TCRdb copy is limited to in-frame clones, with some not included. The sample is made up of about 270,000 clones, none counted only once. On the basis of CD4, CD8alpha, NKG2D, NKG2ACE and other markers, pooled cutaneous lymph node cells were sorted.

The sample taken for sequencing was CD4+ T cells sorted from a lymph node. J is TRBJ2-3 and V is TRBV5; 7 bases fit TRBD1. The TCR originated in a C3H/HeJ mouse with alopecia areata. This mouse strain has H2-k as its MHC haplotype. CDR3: CASSPDRAETLYF. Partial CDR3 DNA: TGTGCCAGCAGCCCGGACAGGGCAGAA.